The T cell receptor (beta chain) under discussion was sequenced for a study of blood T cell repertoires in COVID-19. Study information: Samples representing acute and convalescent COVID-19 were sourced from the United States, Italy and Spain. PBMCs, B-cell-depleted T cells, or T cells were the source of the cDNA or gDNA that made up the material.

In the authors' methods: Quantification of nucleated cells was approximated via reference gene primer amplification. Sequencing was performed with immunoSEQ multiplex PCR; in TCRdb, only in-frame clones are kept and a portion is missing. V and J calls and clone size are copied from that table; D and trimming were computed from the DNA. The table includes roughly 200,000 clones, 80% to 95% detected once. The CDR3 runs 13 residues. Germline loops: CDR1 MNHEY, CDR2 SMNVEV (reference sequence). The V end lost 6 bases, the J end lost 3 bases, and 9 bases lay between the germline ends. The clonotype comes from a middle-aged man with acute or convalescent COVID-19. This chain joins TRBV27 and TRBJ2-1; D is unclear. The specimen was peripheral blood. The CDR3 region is CASRHLSYNEQFF. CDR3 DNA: TGTGCCAGCAGACACCTCAGCTACAATGAGCAGTTCTTC.